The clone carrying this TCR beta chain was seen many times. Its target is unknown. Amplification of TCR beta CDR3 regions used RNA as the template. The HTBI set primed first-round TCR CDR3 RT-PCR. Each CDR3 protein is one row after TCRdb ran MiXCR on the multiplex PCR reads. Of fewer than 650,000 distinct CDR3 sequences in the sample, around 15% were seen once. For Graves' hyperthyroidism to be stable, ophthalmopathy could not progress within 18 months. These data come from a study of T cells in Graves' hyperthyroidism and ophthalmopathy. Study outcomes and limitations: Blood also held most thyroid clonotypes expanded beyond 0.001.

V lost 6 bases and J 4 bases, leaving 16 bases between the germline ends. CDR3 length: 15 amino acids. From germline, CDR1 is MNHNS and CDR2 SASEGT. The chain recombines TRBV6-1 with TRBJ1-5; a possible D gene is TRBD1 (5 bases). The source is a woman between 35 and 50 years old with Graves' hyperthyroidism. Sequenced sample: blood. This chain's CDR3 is CASRLTELANQPQHF. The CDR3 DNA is TGTGCCAGCAGATTGACAGAGTTAGCAAATCAGCCCCAGCATTTT.